These T cell receptor beta chains were read from a single sample in a study of T cell responses to AZD1222 COVID-19 vaccine. Generated by immunoSEQ multiplex PCR, the TCRdb table keeps only in-frame clones and is missing some. Here the sample spans 160,000 or so clones, 94% being singletons. The sample here was peripheral blood, taken 28 days after the second AZD1222 dose. Receptors originate from an adult who received the AZD1222 COVID-19 vaccine. Both conserved end residues are part of each CDR3. D genes are given only for firm matches. Clone size appears in some rows only: once, few, many, or a class for an expanded clone.

CDR3 protein,CDR3 DNA,V gene,clone size,D gene,J gene
CASRDRGASEAFF,TGTGCCAGTAGGGACAGGGGGGCTTCTGAAGCTTTCTTT,TRBV19,.,TRBD1,TRBJ1-1
CASSIARPGLAVTTRNEQFF,TGTGCCAGTAGTATAGCCCGACCGGGACTAGCCGTTACAACCAGGAATGAGCAGTTCTTC,TRBV19,.,TRBD2,TRBJ2-1
CASSLDRGTEAFF,TGTGCCAGTAGTCTAGACAGGGGCACTGAAGCTTTCTTT,TRBV19,.,TRBD1,TRBJ1-1
CASSRDRSNSYEQYF,TGCGCCAGCAGCCGGGACAGGTCAAACTCCTACGAGCAGTACTTC,TRBV4-3,.,TRBD1,TRBJ2-7
CASSHGPGDYGYTF,TGTGCCAGCAGCCACGGGCCCGGGGACTATGGCTACACCTTC,TRBV9,.,.,TRBJ1-2
CASSRAGRIQYF,TGTGCCAGCAGCCGCGCCGGACGCATTCAGTACTTC,TRBV6-2/TRBV6-3,.,.,TRBJ2-4
CASSLLTLNTEAFF,TGTGCCAGCAGCTTGTTAACTTTGAACACTGAAGCTTTCTTT,TRBV5-4,.,.,TRBJ1-1
CASSLAGRQAFF,TGTGCCAGCAGCTTAGCAGGGCGGCAAGCTTTCTTT,TRBV7-2,.,.,TRBJ1-1
CASSGGLAGGPEGDTQYF,TGTGCCAGCAGCGGGGGACTAGCGGGAGGGCCTGAGGGAGATACGCAGTATTTT,TRBV11-2,.,TRBD2,TRBJ2-3
CASIRLGGYTF,TGTGCCAGCATCCGGTTGGGAGGCTACACCTTC,TRBV2,few,.,TRBJ1-2
CASSPRREGTEAFF,TGTGCCAGCAGCCCCAGGAGGGAGGGAACTGAAGCTTTCTTT,TRBV2,.,.,TRBJ1-1
CASSESPFVGNTIYF,TGTGCCAGCAGTGAAAGCCCCTTTGTTGGAAACACCATATATTTT,TRBV6-1,once,.,TRBJ1-3
CASSQGGITEAFF,TGTGCCAGCAGCCAAGGTGGGATCACTGAAGCTTTCTTT,TRBV3-1/TRBV3-2,.,.,TRBJ1-1
CASSERRGTLAKNIQYF,TGTGCCAGCAGTGAAAGAAGGGGGACTTTAGCCAAAAACATTCAGTACTTC,TRBV6-1,.,.,TRBJ2-4
CASSYGLGGRTGELFF,TGTGCCAGCAGTTACGGCCTGGGCGGGAGAACCGGGGAGCTGTTTTTT,TRBV6-2/TRBV6-3,.,TRBD2,TRBJ2-2
CASSSGQGREKLFF,TGTGCCAGCAGCTCAGGACAGGGAAGGGAAAAACTGTTTTTT,TRBV7-8,once,TRBD1,TRBJ1-4
CASSSRTSGRWYEQFF,TGTGCCAGCAGTTCAAGGACTAGCGGGAGGTGGTATGAGCAGTTCTTC,TRBV27,.,TRBD2,TRBJ2-1
CASTDLARGRMNTEAFF,TGTGCCAGCACCGACTTGGCCAGGGGGAGAATGAACACTGAAGCTTTCTTT,TRBV7-8,.,TRBD1,TRBJ1-1
CASSNPRMNTEAFF,TGTGCCAGTAGTAACCCTAGAATGAACACTGAAGCTTTCTTT,TRBV19,once,.,TRBJ1-1
CASTSDRGLGEQFF,TGTGCCAGCACCTCGGACAGGGGGCTTGGTGAGCAGTTCTTC,TRBV7-2,.,TRBD1,TRBJ2-1
CASSDLQGADTGELFF,TGTGCCAGTAGTGACTTACAGGGGGCGGACACCGGGGAGCTGTTTTTT,TRBV19,.,TRBD1,TRBJ2-2
CASSPMRTGEAFF,TGTGCCAGCAGCCCCATGAGAACAGGGGAAGCTTTCTTT,TRBV7-2,.,.,TRBJ1-1
CASRSWTGAGYEQYF,TGTGCCAGCAGATCTTGGACAGGGGCGGGCTACGAGCAGTACTTC,TRBV5-6,.,TRBD1,TRBJ2-7
CASSSLDTQYF,TGTGCCAGCAGTTCTCTGGATACGCAGTATTTT,TRBV6-5,once,.,TRBJ2-3
CASSPTAMNTEAFF,TGTGCCAGCTCACCGACTGCGATGAACACTGAAGCTTTCTTT,TRBV18,.,.,TRBJ1-1
CASSVDRNYGYTF,TGCGCCAGCAGCGTGGACAGGAACTATGGCTACACCTTC,TRBV5-1,.,TRBD1,TRBJ1-2
CAIRSFPFNRGRNNEQFF,TGTGCCATCAGGTCTTTTCCTTTCAACAGGGGGAGGAACAATGAGCAGTTCTTC,TRBV10-3,once,TRBD1,TRBJ2-1
CASSPDRLYGYTF,TGTGCCAGCAGTCCCGACAGACTCTATGGCTACACCTTC,TRBV6-5,once,.,TRBJ1-2
CASSLSIRGGPGAGELFF,TGTGCCAGCAGTTTATCAATACGCGGGGGCCCGGGGGCCGGGGAGCTGTTTTTT,TRBV28,.,.,TRBJ2-2
CASGSGPQHF,TGTGCCTCCGGGAGCGGACCCCAGCATTTT,TRBV15,.,.,TRBJ1-5
CASSERMATGAKDTQYF,TGTGCCAGCAGTGAACGGATGGCTACAGGGGCAAAGGATACGCAGTATTTT,TRBV2,once,TRBD1,TRBJ2-3
CASSQGTSGSMRTYEQYF,TGTGCCAGCAGCCAAGGGACTAGCGGGAGTATGAGGACCTACGAGCAGTACTTC,TRBV3-1/TRBV3-2,once,TRBD2,TRBJ2-7
CASISDGSSYEQYF,TGTGCCAGCATTTCGGACGGGAGCTCCTACGAGCAGTACTTC,TRBV6-5,.,.,TRBJ2-7
CAGGLTDNEQFF,TGTGCTGGGGGGCTCACGGACAATGAGCAGTTCTTC,TRBV7-2,.,.,TRBJ2-1
CASSIQGGNYGYTF,TGTGCCAGCAGCATTCAGGGCGGGAACTATGGCTACACCTTC,TRBV3-1/TRBV3-2,.,.,TRBJ1-2
CASSLTGVGNQPQHF,TGTGCCAGCAGTCTAACAGGGGTGGGCAATCAGCCCCAGCATTTT,TRBV6-5,.,TRBD1,TRBJ1-5
CASSLPGDYEQYF,TGTGCCAGCAGCTTGCCGGGCGACTACGAGCAGTACTTC,TRBV13,.,.,TRBJ2-7
CASSMTGIYGYTF,TGTGCCAGTAGTATGACAGGGATCTATGGCTACACCTTC,TRBV19,.,TRBD1,TRBJ1-2
CASSPRVANTGELFF,TGTGCCAGCAGTCCCAGGGTCGCGAACACCGGGGAGCTGTTTTTT,TRBV27,.,.,TRBJ2-2
CASRAEDNSPLHF,TGCGCCAGCAGAGCTGAGGATAATTCACCCCTCCACTTT,TRBV5-1,.,.,TRBJ1-6
CASSLAGDHGYTF,TGCGCCAGCAGCTTGGCAGGGGACCATGGCTACACCTTC,TRBV5-1,.,.,TRBJ1-2
CASSTRLEGNEQYF,TGCGCCAGCAGCACCCGACTAGAGGGGAACGAGCAGTACTTC,TRBV5-1,.,.,TRBJ2-7
CASSSWGGEADTQYF,TGTGCCAGCAGCTCCTGGGGGGGAGAGGCAGATACGCAGTATTTT,TRBV11-2,.,TRBD2,TRBJ2-3
CAWSVGIGELFF,TGTGCCTGGAGTGTAGGTATCGGGGAGCTGTTTTTT,TRBV30,once,.,TRBJ2-2
CASSLVGGTGRNEQFF,TGTGCCAGCAGCTTAGTAGGCGGGACGGGCAGGAATGAGCAGTTCTTC,TRBV7-8,.,.,TRBJ2-1
CASSPGQGLSYNEQFF,TGTGCCAGCAGTCCAGGGCAGGGCCTTTCCTACAATGAGCAGTTCTTC,TRBV13,.,.,TRBJ2-1
CASSILRAGGYEQYF,TGTGCCAGTAGTATCTTGAGGGCAGGAGGCTACGAGCAGTACTTC,TRBV19,.,.,TRBJ2-7
CASSQPKATSTDTQYF,TGTGCCAGCAGCCAACCAAAAGCGACTAGCACAGATACGCAGTATTTT,TRBV3-1/TRBV3-2,.,.,TRBJ2-3
CASSLVAGSTGELFF,TGTGCCAGCAGCCTCGTAGCGGGATCGACCGGGGAGCTGTTTTTT,TRBV5-4,.,TRBD2,TRBJ2-2
CASSGYVGFGYTF,TGTGCCAGCAGCGGTTATGTAGGGTTTGGCTACACCTTC,TRBV28,.,.,TRBJ1-2
CASSPYPWGSDIQYF,TGTGCCAGCAGTCCCTACCCTTGGGGGTCGGACATTCAGTACTTC,TRBV28,.,.,TRBJ2-4
CATLRVQGGLNYGYTF,TGTGCCACCTTGAGGGTCCAGGGAGGGCTTAACTATGGCTACACCTTC,TRBV7-9,once,.,TRBJ1-2
CASSLMGQLGSGANVLTF,TGTGCCAGCAGCTTAATGGGACAGCTAGGCTCTGGGGCCAACGTCCTGACTTTC,TRBV7-9,few,TRBD1,TRBJ2-6
CASSLTGGSEQYF,TGCGCCAGCAGCTTGACAGGGGGTTCCGAGCAGTACTTC,TRBV5-1,once,TRBD1,TRBJ2-7
CAWSVRGLRATEAFF,TGTGCCTGGAGTGTAAGGGGCCTCCGGGCCACTGAAGCTTTCTTT,TRBV30,.,.,TRBJ1-1
CASSPVSYNEQFF,TGTGCCAGCTCACCCGTATCCTACAATGAGCAGTTCTTC,TRBV18,.,.,TRBJ2-1
CAWSVGSGRTEQYF,TGTGCCTGGAGTGTTGGTAGCGGGAGGACCGAGCAGTACTTC,TRBV30,few,TRBD2,TRBJ2-7
CASSLAGTGQNEKLFF,TGTGCCAGCAGTCTCGCCGGGACAGGGCAAAATGAAAAACTGTTTTTT,TRBV28,.,TRBD1,TRBJ1-4
CAWSVGSNQPQHF,TGTGCCTGGAGTGTCGGTAGCAATCAGCCCCAGCATTTT,TRBV30,.,.,TRBJ1-5
CASSLDRTNTEAFF,TGTGCCAGCAGCCTGGACAGAACGAACACTGAAGCTTTCTTT,TRBV5-5,.,.,TRBJ1-1